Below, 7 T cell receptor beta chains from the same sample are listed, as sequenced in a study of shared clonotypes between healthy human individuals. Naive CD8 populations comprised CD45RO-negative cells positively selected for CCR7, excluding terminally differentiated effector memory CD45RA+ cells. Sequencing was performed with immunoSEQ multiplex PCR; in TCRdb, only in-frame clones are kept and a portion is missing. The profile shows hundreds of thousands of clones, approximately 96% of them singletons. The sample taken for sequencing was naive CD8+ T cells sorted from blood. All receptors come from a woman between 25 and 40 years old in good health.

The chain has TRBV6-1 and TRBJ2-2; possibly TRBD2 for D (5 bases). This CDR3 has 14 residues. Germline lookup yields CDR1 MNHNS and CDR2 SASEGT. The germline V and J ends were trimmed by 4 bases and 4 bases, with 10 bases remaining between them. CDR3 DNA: TGTGCCAGCAGTGGAGGGAGTGGCACCGGGGAGCTGTTTTTT. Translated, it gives CASSGGSGTGELFF.

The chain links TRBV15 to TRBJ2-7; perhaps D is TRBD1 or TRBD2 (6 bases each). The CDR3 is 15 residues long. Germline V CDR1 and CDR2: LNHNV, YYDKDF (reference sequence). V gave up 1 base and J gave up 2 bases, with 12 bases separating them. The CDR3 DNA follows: TGTGCCACCAGCAGAGTTGGAGGGGGGACCTACGAGCAGTACTTC. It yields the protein CATSRVGGGTYEQYF.

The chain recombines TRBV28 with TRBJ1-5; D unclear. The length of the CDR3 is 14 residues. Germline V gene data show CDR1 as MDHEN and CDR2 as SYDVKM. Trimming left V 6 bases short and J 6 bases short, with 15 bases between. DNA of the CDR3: TGTGCCAGCAGCCGAGACGGGCTCGCTCAGCCCCAGCATTTT. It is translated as CASSRDGLAQPQHF.

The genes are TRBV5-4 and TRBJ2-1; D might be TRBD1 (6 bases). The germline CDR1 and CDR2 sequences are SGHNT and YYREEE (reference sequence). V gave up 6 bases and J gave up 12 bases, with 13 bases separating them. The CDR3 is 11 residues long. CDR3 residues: CASIKAGVQFF. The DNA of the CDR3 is TGTGCCAGCATAAAGGCAGGGGTGCAGTTCTTC.

CDR3 coding DNA: TGCGCCAGCAGCCAGAACCCTTCCCCCGGAGGTCCGGATGAGCAGTTCTTC. This codes for CASSQNPSPGGPDEQFF. This chain connects TRBV4-1 to TRBJ2-1; D is perhaps TRBD2 (5 bases). Trimming removed 3 bases at V and 8 bases at J, with 23 bases between. The germline V gene has CDR1 MGHRA and CDR2 YSYEKL. The CDR3 runs to 17 residues.

CDR3 amino acids: CASSRSGNYNEQFF. The DNA for the CDR3 is TGTGCCAGCAGCAGGAGCGGGAACTACAATGAGCAGTTCTTC. This chain connects TRBV28 to TRBJ2-1; 7 positions agree with TRBD2. V trimming: 6 bases; J trimming: 3 bases; junction bases outside the gene matches: 5. The CDR3 runs 14 residues. Germline assignment: CDR1 MDHEN and CDR2 SYDVKM.

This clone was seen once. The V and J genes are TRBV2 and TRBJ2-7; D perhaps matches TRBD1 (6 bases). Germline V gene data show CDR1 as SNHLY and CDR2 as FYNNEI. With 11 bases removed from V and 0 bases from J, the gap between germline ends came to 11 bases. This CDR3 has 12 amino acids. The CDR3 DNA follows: TGTGCCTTAGGGGACATCTCCTACGAGCAGTACTTC. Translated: CALGDISYEQYF.